A selection of T cell receptor beta chains follows, all from one sample in a study of blood T cell repertoires in COVID-19. Using immunoSEQ multiplex PCR, the repertoire was profiled, and TCRdb retains in-frame clones only, with some absent. The profile covers over 150,000 clones, with around 83% appearing a single time and 5% to 8% taken by the ten largest. The sequencing sample was made of PBMCs or T cells enriched from blood (not recorded which). The receptors stem from a man aged 40-49 years who had recovered from COVID-19. The CDR3 runs from the conserved cysteine through the conserved F or W. The order of the fields is J gene, clone size, V gene, D gene, CDR3 protein, CDR3 DNA. The D gene is left open where the match is weak. The size of a clone is reported for some rows only, either as once, few or many, or as a class for expanded clones.

j_gene: TRBJ1-1
abundance: -
v_gene: TRBV9
d_gene: TRBD1
CDR3aa: CASSATSTGFQSTEAFF
CDR3nt: TGTGCCAGCAGCGCCACCTCGACAGGGTTTCAGAGTACTGAAGCTTTCTTT

j_gene: TRBJ1-2
abundance: -
v_gene: TRBV30
d_gene: TRBD1
CDR3aa: CAWGTDRGNGYTF
CDR3nt: TGTGCCTGGGGGACCGACAGGGGGAATGGCTACACCTTC

j_gene: TRBJ1-2
abundance: -
v_gene: TRBV28
d_gene: -
CDR3aa: CASSPYGTSYGYTF
CDR3nt: TGTGCCAGCAGCCCATACGGGACTTCATATGGCTACACCTTC

j_gene: TRBJ2-7
abundance: -
v_gene: TRBV7-9
d_gene: -
CDR3aa: CASTTSGAYEQYF
CDR3nt: TGTGCCAGCACCACATCCGGTGCTTACGAGCAGTACTTC

j_gene: TRBJ2-1
abundance: -
v_gene: TRBV7-2
d_gene: TRBD2
CDR3aa: CASSLGLAGRNEQFF
CDR3nt: TGTGCCAGCAGCTTAGGGCTAGCGGGAAGAAATGAGCAGTTCTTC

j_gene: TRBJ2-2
abundance: few
v_gene: TRBV14
d_gene: -
CDR3aa: CASRDQSRGNTGELFF
CDR3nt: TGTGCCAGCAGAGATCAATCCAGGGGAAATACCGGGGAGCTGTTTTTT

j_gene: TRBJ1-1
abundance: -
v_gene: TRBV27
d_gene: -
CDR3aa: CASHPAGVGTEAFF
CDR3nt: TGTGCCAGCCATCCGGCAGGGGTCGGAACTGAAGCTTTCTTT

j_gene: TRBJ2-7
abundance: -
v_gene: TRBV19
d_gene: TRBD1
CDR3aa: CASSRDRRYEQYF
CDR3nt: TGTGCCAGTAGTCGGGACAGACGATACGAGCAGTACTTC

j_gene: TRBJ2-7
abundance: -
v_gene: TRBV30
d_gene: -
CDR3aa: CAWSLRVYEQYF
CDR3nt: TGTGCCTGGAGCCTTCGGGTCTACGAGCAGTACTTC

j_gene: TRBJ2-3
abundance: -
v_gene: TRBV4-1
d_gene: -
CDR3aa: CASSQALQGTDTQYF
CDR3nt: TGCGCCAGCAGCCAAGCCCTCCAGGGAACAGATACGCAGTATTTT

j_gene: TRBJ1-5
abundance: -
v_gene: TRBV4-1
d_gene: -
CDR3aa: CASSQEHTSNQPQHF
CDR3nt: TGCGCCAGCAGCCAAGAACACACTAGCAATCAGCCCCAGCATTTT

j_gene: TRBJ2-1
abundance: -
v_gene: TRBV7-2
d_gene: -
CDR3aa: CASRLQVSYNEQFF
CDR3nt: TGTGCCAGCAGGCTACAGGTGTCCTACAATGAGCAGTTCTTC

j_gene: TRBJ2-1
abundance: -
v_gene: TRBV5-4
d_gene: TRBD2
CDR3aa: CASSARGGDHNEQFF
CDR3nt: TGTGCCAGCAGCGCCCGGGGAGGGGACCACAATGAGCAGTTCTTC

j_gene: TRBJ2-5
abundance: -
v_gene: TRBV10-2
d_gene: TRBD1
CDR3aa: CASSSRDRVTSETQYF
CDR3nt: TGCGCCAGCAGTTCTCGGGACAGGGTAACCTCAGAGACCCAGTACTTC

j_gene: TRBJ2-7
abundance: -
v_gene: TRBV11-3
d_gene: TRBD1
CDR3aa: CASRVGWGTAYEQYF
CDR3nt: TGTGCCAGCAGGGTCGGTTGGGGGACAGCCTACGAGCAGTACTTC

j_gene: TRBJ1-5
abundance: -
v_gene: TRBV28
d_gene: TRBD1
CDR3aa: CASSFAGQGPNQPQHF
CDR3nt: TGTGCCAGCAGTTTCGCCGGACAGGGGCCCAATCAGCCCCAGCATTTT

j_gene: TRBJ1-1
abundance: once
v_gene: TRBV28
d_gene: -
CDR3aa: CASSLGLEAFF
CDR3nt: TGTGCCAGCAGTCTGGGACTTGAAGCTTTCTTT

j_gene: TRBJ2-3
abundance: -
v_gene: TRBV13
d_gene: -
CDR3aa: CASSLGADSSTDTQYF
CDR3nt: TGTGCCAGCAGCTTAGGGGCGGACTCTAGCACAGATACGCAGTATTTT

j_gene: TRBJ1-1
abundance: -
v_gene: TRBV29-1
d_gene: -
CDR3aa: CSVEVTGAEAFF
CDR3nt: TGCAGCGTTGAAGTTACGGGGGCTGAAGCTTTCTTT

j_gene: TRBJ2-7
abundance: -
v_gene: TRBV28
d_gene: -
CDR3aa: CASSEGTDYEQYF
CDR3nt: TGTGCCAGCAGTGAGGGAACAGACTACGAGCAGTACTTC

j_gene: TRBJ2-7
abundance: -
v_gene: TRBV28
d_gene: TRBD1
CDR3aa: CASTTPGTVAYEQYF
CDR3nt: TGTGCCAGCACTACACCCGGGACAGTTGCCTACGAGCAGTACTTC

j_gene: TRBJ2-3
abundance: -
v_gene: TRBV10-3
d_gene: -
CDR3aa: CASQGSFSVLSTDTQYF
CDR3nt: TGTGCCAGCCAGGGCTCATTTTCAGTGCTGAGCACAGATACGCAGTATTTT

j_gene: TRBJ2-1
abundance: -
v_gene: TRBV7-7
d_gene: -
CDR3aa: CASSLVAAGEQFF
CDR3nt: TGTGCTAGCAGCTTAGTGGCGGCGGGAGAGCAGTTCTTC

j_gene: TRBJ2-3
abundance: -
v_gene: TRBV9
d_gene: TRBD2
CDR3aa: CASSSGLAGPTDTQYF
CDR3nt: TGTGCCAGCAGCTCCGGACTAGCGGGGCCCACAGATACGCAGTATTTT

j_gene: TRBJ1-4
abundance: -
v_gene: TRBV27
d_gene: TRBD1
CDR3aa: CASSPPGGLREKLFF
CDR3nt: TGTGCCAGCAGTCCCCCAGGGGGTCTACGGGAAAAACTGTTTTTT

j_gene: TRBJ2-5
abundance: -
v_gene: TRBV9
d_gene: TRBD1
CDR3aa: CASGTGALQETQYF
CDR3nt: TGTGCCAGCGGTACAGGGGCCCTACAAGAGACCCAGTACTTC

j_gene: TRBJ1-2
abundance: -
v_gene: TRBV27
d_gene: -
CDR3aa: CASSRGVGYGYTF
CDR3nt: TGTGCCAGCAGTCGGGGGGTCGGCTATGGCTACACCTTC

j_gene: TRBJ2-5
abundance: -
v_gene: TRBV24-1
d_gene: TRBD1
CDR3aa: CATSPGRTGKETQYF
CDR3nt: TGTGCCACCAGCCCCGGACGGACAGGGAAAGAGACCCAGTACTTC

j_gene: TRBJ1-4
abundance: -
v_gene: TRBV27
d_gene: -
CDR3aa: CASSFLNEKLFF
CDR3nt: TGTGCCAGCAGCTTCCTTAATGAAAAACTGTTTTTT

j_gene: TRBJ2-6
abundance: -
v_gene: TRBV19
d_gene: -
CDR3aa: CASSIVGGPVSGANVLTF
CDR3nt: TGTGCCAGTAGTATAGTGGGGGGGCCAGTGTCTGGGGCCAACGTCCTGACTTTC

j_gene: TRBJ2-7
abundance: -
v_gene: TRBV9
d_gene: TRBD1
CDR3aa: CASSFSGTGVGEQYF
CDR3nt: TGTGCCAGCAGCTTCTCCGGGACAGGTGTTGGCGAGCAGTACTTC

j_gene: TRBJ2-7
abundance: -
v_gene: TRBV5-1
d_gene: -
CDR3aa: CASSLDVNYEQYF
CDR3nt: TGCGCCAGCAGCTTGGATGTCAACTACGAGCAGTACTTC

j_gene: TRBJ1-1
abundance: -
v_gene: TRBV29-1
d_gene: -
CDR3aa: CSVGQMMNTEAFF
CDR3nt: TGCAGCGTGGGGCAGATGATGAACACTGAAGCTTTCTTT

j_gene: TRBJ2-2
abundance: -
v_gene: TRBV7-9
d_gene: -
CDR3aa: CASSSYDTDPDTGELFF
CDR3nt: TGTGCCAGCAGCTCATACGACACCGACCCCGACACCGGGGAGCTGTTTTTT

j_gene: TRBJ1-1
abundance: -
v_gene: TRBV10-1
d_gene: TRBD1
CDR3aa: CASRSGQGKAFF
CDR3nt: TGCGCCAGCAGGAGCGGACAGGGAAAAGCTTTCTTT

j_gene: TRBJ1-2
abundance: -
v_gene: TRBV19
d_gene: -
CDR3aa: CASSTTPVNYGYTF
CDR3nt: TGTGCCAGTAGTACGACACCAGTTAACTATGGCTACACCTTC

j_gene: TRBJ1-2
abundance: once
v_gene: TRBV6-6
d_gene: -
CDR3aa: CASRDVSGYGYTF
CDR3nt: TGTGCCAGCAGAGATGTATCAGGCTATGGCTACACCTTC

j_gene: TRBJ1-1
abundance: few
v_gene: TRBV2
d_gene: -
CDR3aa: CASSETEDTEAFF
CDR3nt: TGTGCCAGCAGTGAAACCGAGGACACTGAAGCTTTCTTT

j_gene: TRBJ1-1
abundance: -
v_gene: TRBV12-3/TRBV12-4
d_gene: TRBD1
CDR3aa: CASSFGDRAFF
CDR3nt: TGTGCCAGCAGTTTTGGGGACAGGGCTTTCTTT

j_gene: TRBJ1-4
abundance: -
v_gene: TRBV28
d_gene: TRBD1
CDR3aa: CASRGQGASEKLFF
CDR3nt: TGTGCCAGCAGGGGACAGGGGGCTTCTGAAAAACTGTTTTTT

j_gene: TRBJ1-2
abundance: -
v_gene: TRBV20-1
d_gene: TRBD1
CDR3aa: CSASLAGTANYGYTF
CDR3nt: TGCAGTGCTAGTCTGGCAGGGACAGCTAACTATGGCTACACCTTC

j_gene: TRBJ2-1
abundance: once
v_gene: TRBV5-8
d_gene: -
CDR3aa: CASSGMREGQFF
CDR3nt: TGTGCCAGCAGCGGAATGCGGGAAGGGCAGTTCTTC

j_gene: TRBJ1-1
abundance: few
v_gene: TRBV7-2
d_gene: TRBD1
CDR3aa: CASSSIAGTVGTEAFF
CDR3nt: TGTGCCAGCAGCTCCATCGCCGGGACAGTGGGGACTGAAGCTTTCTTT

j_gene: TRBJ1-2
abundance: -
v_gene: TRBV30
d_gene: -
CDR3aa: CAWSVTGPYGYTF
CDR3nt: TGTGCCTGGAGTGTAACAGGCCCATATGGCTACACCTTC

j_gene: TRBJ2-1
abundance: few
v_gene: TRBV29-1
d_gene: TRBD2
CDR3aa: CSVDNSGASYNEQFF
CDR3nt: TGCAGCGTTGACAATAGCGGGGCCTCCTACAATGAGCAGTTCTTC

j_gene: TRBJ1-3
abundance: -
v_gene: TRBV4-1
d_gene: -
CDR3aa: CASSQNTAGPGNTIYF
CDR3nt: TGCGCCAGCAGCCAAAACACAGCGGGCCCTGGAAACACCATATATTTT

j_gene: TRBJ1-5
abundance: -
v_gene: TRBV28
d_gene: -
CDR3aa: CASSLGLVGRQPQHF
CDR3nt: TGTGCCAGCAGTTTGGGTCTTGTGGGGAGACAGCCCCAGCATTTT

j_gene: TRBJ2-1
abundance: -
v_gene: TRBV29-1
d_gene: TRBD2
CDR3aa: CSVGSVGLAGGPSGNEQFF
CDR3nt: TGCAGCGTAGGATCCGTGGGACTAGCGGGAGGGCCGTCTGGGAATGAGCAGTTCTTC

j_gene: TRBJ2-1
abundance: -
v_gene: TRBV30
d_gene: TRBD2
CDR3aa: CALKKAGGPENEQFF
CDR3nt: TGTGCTCTAAAAAAAGCGGGGGGGCCGGAAAATGAGCAGTTCTTC

j_gene: TRBJ2-7
abundance: -
v_gene: TRBV5-6
d_gene: TRBD1
CDR3aa: CASMGQGPYEQYF
CDR3nt: TGTGCCAGCATGGGACAGGGTCCCTACGAGCAGTACTTC

j_gene: TRBJ1-2
abundance: -
v_gene: TRBV28
d_gene: -
CDR3aa: CASRDRIGGYTF
CDR3nt: TGTGCCAGTCGAGACAGGATAGGCGGCTACACCTTC

j_gene: TRBJ2-5
abundance: -
v_gene: TRBV19
d_gene: -
CDR3aa: CASSTPAGSGGETQYF
CDR3nt: TGTGCCAGTAGTACCCCGGCAGGTAGCGGCGGGGAGACCCAGTACTTC

j_gene: TRBJ1-6
abundance: -
v_gene: TRBV19
d_gene: -
CDR3aa: CASQDSSKSPLHF
CDR3nt: TGTGCCAGCCAGGACAGTTCTAAGTCACCCCTCCACTTT

j_gene: TRBJ1-3
abundance: -
v_gene: TRBV10-3
d_gene: -
CDR3aa: CAITQNSGNTIYF
CDR3nt: TGTGCCATCACACAGAACTCTGGAAACACCATATATTTT